One sample yielded the 4 T cell receptor beta chains listed below, sequenced in a study of blood T cell repertoires in COVID-19 (dated by TCRdb to the early 2020s). Library preparation employed the immunoSEQ multiplex PCR assay. The table was pulled from immuneACCESS by TCRdb, which kept in-frame rearrangements only. Such tables lose some clones; where checked, under half of the loss comes from unresolved V genes, and the rest has no known cause. In this sample the table shows around 280,000 clones, approximately 86% of which occur a single time. Approximately 4.1% of the sample is in the top ten clones. Sequences were obtained from peripheral blood. These receptors were taken from a woman aged 50 to 65 with active or convalescent COVID-19.

The rearrangement joins TRBV5-1 to TRBJ1-1, with D perhaps matching TRBD1 (5 bases). CDR3 length: 13 amino acids. The germline gives CDR1 SGHRS, CDR2 YFSETQ. Trimming removed 3 bases at V and 11 bases at J, with 17 bases between. DNA for the CDR3: TGCGCCAGCAGCTGGGGCGACGGCGGCCGGGCTTTCTTT. It codes for CASSWGDGGRAFF. Full variable domain (missing parts from reference TRBV5-1 and TRBJ1-1): KAGVTQTPRYLIKTRGQQVTLSCSPISGHRSVSWYQQTPGQGLQFLFEYFSETQRNKGNFPGRFSGRQFSNSRSEMNVSTLELGDSALYLCASSWGDGGRAFFGQGTRLTVV.

V and J are TRBV12-3 or TRBV12-4 and TRBJ1-2, with D perhaps matching TRBD1 (6 bases). Between the trimmed V and J ends, which lost 7 bases and 12 bases, there was a span of 18 bases. This CDR3 contains 12 residues. The CDR3 coding sequence is TGTGCCAGCACCCTGGACAGCGGTTATCACACCTTC. Encoded protein: CASTLDSGYHTF.

The chain employs TRBV28 and TRBJ2-7; 9 bases map to TRBD1. The trim removed 5 bases at V and 7 bases at J, leaving 9 bases unmatched. The CDR3 spans 14 residues. In germline, CDR1 is MDHEN, CDR2 SYDVKM. The CDR3 DNA sequence: TGTGCCAGCAGTCAGTACAGGGGGCGACGAGAGCAGTACTTC. Protein: CASSQYRGRREQYF.

This clone was recorded a few times. This CDR3 reads CASSEGRNQPQHF. For the CDR3, the DNA is TGTGCCAGCTCAGAGGGCCGAAATCAGCCCCAGCATTTT. The chain is built from TRBV18 and TRBJ1-5; D not certain. Per germline, CDR1 KGHSH and CDR2 LQKENI. This CDR3 is built from 13 residues. The germline V and J ends were trimmed by 5 bases and 4 bases, with 9 bases remaining between them.